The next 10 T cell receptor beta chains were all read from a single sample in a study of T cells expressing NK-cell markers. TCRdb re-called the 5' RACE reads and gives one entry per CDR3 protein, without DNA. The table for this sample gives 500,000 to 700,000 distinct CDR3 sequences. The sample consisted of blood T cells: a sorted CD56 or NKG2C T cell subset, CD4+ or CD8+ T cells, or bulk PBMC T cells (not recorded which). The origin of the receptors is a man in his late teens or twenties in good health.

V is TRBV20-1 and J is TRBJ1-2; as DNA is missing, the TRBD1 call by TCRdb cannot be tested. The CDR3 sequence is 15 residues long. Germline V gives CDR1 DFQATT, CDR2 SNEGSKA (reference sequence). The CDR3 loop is CSATEQPTVAYGYTF.

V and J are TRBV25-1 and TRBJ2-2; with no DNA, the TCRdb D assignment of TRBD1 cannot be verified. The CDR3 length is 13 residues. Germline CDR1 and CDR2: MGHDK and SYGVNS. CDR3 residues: CASGQGLTGELFF.

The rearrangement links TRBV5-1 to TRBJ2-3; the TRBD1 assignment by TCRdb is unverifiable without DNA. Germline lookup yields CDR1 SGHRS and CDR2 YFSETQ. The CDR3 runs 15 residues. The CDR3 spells CASSIRDNKADTQYF. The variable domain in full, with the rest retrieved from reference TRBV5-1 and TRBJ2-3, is KAGVTQTPRYLIKTRGQQVTLSCSPISGHRSVSWYQQTPGQGLQFLFEYFSETQRNKGNFPGRFSGRQFSNSRSEMNVSTLELGDSALYLCASSIRDNKADTQYFGPGTRLTVL.

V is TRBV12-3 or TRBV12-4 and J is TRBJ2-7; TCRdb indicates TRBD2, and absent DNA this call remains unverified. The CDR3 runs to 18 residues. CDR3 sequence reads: CASSSGTSGILNTYEQYF.

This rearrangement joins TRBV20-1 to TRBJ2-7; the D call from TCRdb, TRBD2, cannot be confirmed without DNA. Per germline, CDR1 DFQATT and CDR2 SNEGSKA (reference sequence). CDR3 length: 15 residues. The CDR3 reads CSASAPTSGSYEQYF.

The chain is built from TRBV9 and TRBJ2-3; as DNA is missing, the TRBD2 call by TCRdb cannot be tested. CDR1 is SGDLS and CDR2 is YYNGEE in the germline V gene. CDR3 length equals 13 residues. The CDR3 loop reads CASTREATDTQYF. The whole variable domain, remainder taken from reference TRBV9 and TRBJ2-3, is DSGVTQTPKHLITATGQRVTLRCSPRSGDLSVYWYQQSLDQGLQFLIQYYNGEERAKGNILERFSAQQFPDLHSELNLSSLELGDSALYFCASTREATDTQYFGPGTRLTVL.

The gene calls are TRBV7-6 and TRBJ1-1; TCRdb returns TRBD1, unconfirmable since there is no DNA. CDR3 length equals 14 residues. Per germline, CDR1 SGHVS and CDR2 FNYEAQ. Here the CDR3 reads CASSLPGGATEAFF.

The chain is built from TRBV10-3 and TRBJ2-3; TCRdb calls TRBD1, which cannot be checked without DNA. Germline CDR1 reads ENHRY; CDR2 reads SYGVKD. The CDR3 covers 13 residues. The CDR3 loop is CAIRTGSTDTQYF.

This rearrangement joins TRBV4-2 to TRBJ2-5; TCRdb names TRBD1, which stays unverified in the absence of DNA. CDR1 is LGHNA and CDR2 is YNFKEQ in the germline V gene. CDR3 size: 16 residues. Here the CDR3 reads CASSPRGRLQQETQYF.

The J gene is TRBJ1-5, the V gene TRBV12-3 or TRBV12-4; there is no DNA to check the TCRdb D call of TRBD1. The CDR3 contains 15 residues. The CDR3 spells CASSATGSSFQPQHF.